Listed below are T cell receptor beta chains from one sample, sequenced in a study of Ad26.COV2.S vaccination and SARS-CoV-2 variants. Using immunoSEQ multiplex PCR, the repertoire was profiled, and TCRdb retains in-frame clones only, with some absent. This sample has roughly 270,000 clones, with around 87% found just once. The sequenced sample was peripheral blood, obtained in a trial of Ad26.COV2.S vaccine versus placebo. These receptors were taken from a person aged 18-65 years who received the Ad26.COV2.S COVID-19 vaccine or a placebo. CDR3s include the opening cysteine and the closing phenylalanine or tryptophan. D genes are given only for firm matches. The listing skips clone size in some rows; elsewhere it reads once, few, many or a size class.

NA,NA,TRBJ1-3,TRBV3-1/TRBV3-2,TGTGCCAGCAGCCAACTGGGTACTGGAAACACCATATATTTT,CASSQLGTGNTIYF
NA,NA,TRBJ1-6,TRBV7-2,TGTGCCAGCAGCTTGGCAGGCCCGGGTTCCCTCCACTTT,CASSLAGPGSLHF
NA,NA,TRBJ2-5,TRBV30,TGTGCCTGGAGTGCCCTGGGGGGATTTCAAGAGACCCAGTACTTC,CAWSALGGFQETQYF
NA,NA,TRBJ2-1,TRBV19,TGTGCCAGTAGGAGTTCAAAATCCAACTCCTACAATGAGCAGTTCTTC,CASRSSKSNSYNEQFF
TRBD2,once,TRBJ2-7,TRBV3-1/TRBV3-2,TGTGCCAGCAGCCACGGGGGGGGATTCTACGAGCAGTACTTC,CASSHGGGFYEQYF
NA,NA,TRBJ2-5,TRBV18,TGTGCCAGCTCACCAAGGGGTGACGGATGGCTGGAGACCCAGTACTTC,CASSPRGDGWLETQYF
TRBD2,NA,TRBJ2-1,TRBV3-1/TRBV3-2,TGTGCCAGCAGCCAATCCCCACTAGCGGGATCTTACAATGAGCAGTTCTTC,CASSQSPLAGSYNEQFF
NA,NA,TRBJ1-5,TRBV2,TGTGCCAGTCGTAGAGACCTGGCCAATCAGCCCCAGCATTTT,CASRRDLANQPQHF
NA,NA,TRBJ2-5,TRBV18,TGTGCCAGCTCACCTCCGTTCGGGACCCAGTACTTC,CASSPPFGTQYF
TRBD1,NA,TRBJ1-1,TRBV11-3,TGTGCCAGCAGCTTAGGTCCAGGGGGGGACACTGAAGCTTTCTTT,CASSLGPGGDTEAFF
TRBD1,NA,TRBJ2-2,TRBV7-9,TGTGCCAGCAGCCCGGGACAGTGGAACTCCGGGGAGCTGTTTTTT,CASSPGQWNSGELFF
TRBD2,NA,TRBJ2-3,TRBV6-4,TGTGCCAGCCGTCGGGAGGGGTCAGATACGCAGTATTTT,CASRREGSDTQYF
NA,NA,TRBJ1-1,TRBV9,TGTGCCAGCAGCCGAACGGGGAACACTGAAGCTTTCTTT,CASSRTGNTEAFF
TRBD1,NA,TRBJ1-1,TRBV5-1,TGCGCCAGCAGCCCCGGGACAGGGATAACGAAAGCTTTCTTT,CASSPGTGITKAFF
TRBD2,NA,TRBJ2-5,TRBV18,TGTGCCAGCTCAGCCCTCGGGACTAGCGGGACCAAAGTAGAGACCCAGTACTTC,CASSALGTSGTKVETQYF
TRBD1,NA,TRBJ2-3,TRBV7-9,TGTGCCAGCAGCTTAGGACAGGGGGCTACAGATACGCAGTATTTT,CASSLGQGATDTQYF
NA,NA,TRBJ2-3,TRBV3-1/TRBV3-2,TGTGCCAGCAGCCAAGATTTGAGTGGCAGGGGTGCAGATACGCAGTATTTT,CASSQDLSGRGADTQYF
TRBD1,NA,TRBJ1-2,TRBV28,TGTGCCAGCAGCCTACTGACAGGGGCCTATGGCTACACCTTC,CASSLLTGAYGYTF
NA,NA,TRBJ2-1,TRBV6-1,TGTGCCAGCAGTGAAATGGCTCGCGGTGAGCAGTTCTTC,CASSEMARGEQFF
TRBD1,NA,TRBJ2-1,TRBV4-1,TGCGCCAGCAGCCCCGGACAGGGGCGATCCTTGAATGAGCAGTTCTTC,CASSPGQGRSLNEQFF
TRBD2,NA,TRBJ2-1,TRBV6-5,TGTGCCAGCAGTTACTCGGGGGGACTAGAGCAGTTCTTC,CASSYSGGLEQFF
TRBD1,once,TRBJ2-1,TRBV7-3,TGTGCCAGCAGCCTGACAGGGGGTGACTACAATGAGCAGTTCTTC,CASSLTGGDYNEQFF
NA,once,TRBJ1-5,TRBV6-5,TGTGCCAGCAGACCCATCGTGTCTAGCAATCAGCCCCAGCATTTT,CASRPIVSSNQPQHF
NA,NA,TRBJ2-7,TRBV18,TGTGCCAGCTCACCACAAGGGCTCCCCTCCTACGAGCAGTACTTC,CASSPQGLPSYEQYF
TRBD1,NA,TRBJ2-7,TRBV6-5,TGTGCCAGCAGTTACAGGGACAGGGGGCACTACGAGCAGTACTTC,CASSYRDRGHYEQYF
TRBD2,NA,TRBJ2-7,TRBV4-1,TGCGCCAGCAGCCAAGGAAGGTTAACTAGCGGGAGCTCCTACGAGCAGTACTTC,CASSQGRLTSGSSYEQYF
NA,NA,TRBJ2-1,TRBV2,TGTGCCAGCGGAGAGGGCTTCGCTATCCGTGAGCAGTTCTTC,CASGEGFAIREQFF